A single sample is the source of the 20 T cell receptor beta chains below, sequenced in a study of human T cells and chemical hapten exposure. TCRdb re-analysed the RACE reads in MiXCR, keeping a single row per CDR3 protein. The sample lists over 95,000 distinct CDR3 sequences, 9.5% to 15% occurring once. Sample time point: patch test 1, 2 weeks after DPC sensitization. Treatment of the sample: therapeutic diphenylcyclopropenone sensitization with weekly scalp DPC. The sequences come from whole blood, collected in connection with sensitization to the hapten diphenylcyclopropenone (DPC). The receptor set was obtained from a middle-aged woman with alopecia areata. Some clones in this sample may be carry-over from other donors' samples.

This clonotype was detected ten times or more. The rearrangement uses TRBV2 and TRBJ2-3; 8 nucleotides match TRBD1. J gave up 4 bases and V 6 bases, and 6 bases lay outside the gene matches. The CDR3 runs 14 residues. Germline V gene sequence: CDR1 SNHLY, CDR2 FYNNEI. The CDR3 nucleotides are TGTGCCAGCAGCGAGGACAGGGTTTCAGATACGCAGTATTTT. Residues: CASSEDRVSDTQYF. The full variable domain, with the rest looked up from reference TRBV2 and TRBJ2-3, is EPEVTQTPSHQVTQMGQEVILRCVPISNHLYFYWYRQILGQKVEFLVSFYNNEISEKSEIFDDQFSVERPDGSNFTLKIRSTKLEDSAMYFCASSEDRVSDTQYFGPGTRLTVL.

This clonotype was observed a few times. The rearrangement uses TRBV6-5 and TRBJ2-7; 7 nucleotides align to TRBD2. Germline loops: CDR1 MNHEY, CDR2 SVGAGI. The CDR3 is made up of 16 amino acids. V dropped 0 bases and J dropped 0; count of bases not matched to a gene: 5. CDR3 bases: TGTGCCAGCAGTTACTCGACTGGCGGGAGCTCCTACGAGCAGTACTTC. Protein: CASSYSTGGSSYEQYF.

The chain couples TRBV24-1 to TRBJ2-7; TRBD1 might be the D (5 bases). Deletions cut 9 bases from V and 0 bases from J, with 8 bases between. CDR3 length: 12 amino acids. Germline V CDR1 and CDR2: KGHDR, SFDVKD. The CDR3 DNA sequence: TGTGCCACCGAAGGGGACTCCTACGAGCAGTACTTC. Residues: CATEGDSYEQYF.

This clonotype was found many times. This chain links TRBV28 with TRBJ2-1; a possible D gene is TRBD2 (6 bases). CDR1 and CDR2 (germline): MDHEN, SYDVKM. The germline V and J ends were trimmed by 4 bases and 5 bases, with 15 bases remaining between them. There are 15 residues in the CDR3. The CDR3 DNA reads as TGTGCCAGCAGTTGGCAGGGAGGAAGAAACAATGAGCAGTTCTTC. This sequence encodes CASSWQGGRNNEQFF.

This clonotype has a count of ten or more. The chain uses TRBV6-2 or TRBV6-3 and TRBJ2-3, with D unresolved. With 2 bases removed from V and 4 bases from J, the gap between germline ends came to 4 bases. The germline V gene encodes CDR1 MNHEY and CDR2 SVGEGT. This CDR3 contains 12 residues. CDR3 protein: CASSYGPDTQYF. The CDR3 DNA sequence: TGTGCCAGCAGTTACGGGCCAGATACGCAGTATTTT.

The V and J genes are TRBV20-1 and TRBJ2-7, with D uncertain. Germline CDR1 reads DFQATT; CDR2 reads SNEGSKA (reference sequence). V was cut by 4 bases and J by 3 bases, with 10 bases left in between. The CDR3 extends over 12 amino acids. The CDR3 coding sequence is TGCAGTGCTACCCGTGCGTACTACGAGCAGTACTTC. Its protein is CSATRAYYEQYF.

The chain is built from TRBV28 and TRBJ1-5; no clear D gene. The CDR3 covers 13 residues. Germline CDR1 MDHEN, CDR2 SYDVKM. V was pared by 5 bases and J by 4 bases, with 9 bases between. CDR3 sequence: CASSGRYNQPQHF. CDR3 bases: TGTGCCAGCAGTGGACGGTATAATCAGCCCCAGCATTTT.

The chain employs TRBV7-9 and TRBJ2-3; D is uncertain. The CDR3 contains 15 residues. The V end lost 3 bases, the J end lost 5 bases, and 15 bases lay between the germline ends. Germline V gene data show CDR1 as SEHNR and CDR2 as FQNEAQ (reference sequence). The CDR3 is CASSFLSARGDTQYF. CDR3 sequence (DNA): TGTGCCAGCAGCTTTCTATCAGCCCGTGGAGATACGCAGTATTTT.

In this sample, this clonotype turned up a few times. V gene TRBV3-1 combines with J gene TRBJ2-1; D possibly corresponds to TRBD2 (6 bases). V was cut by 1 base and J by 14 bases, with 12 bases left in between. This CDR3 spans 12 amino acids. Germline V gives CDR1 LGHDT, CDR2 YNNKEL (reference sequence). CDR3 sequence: CASSQAGEAEFF. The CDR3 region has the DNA TGTGCCAGCAGCCAAGCTGGGGAGGCCGAGTTCTTC.

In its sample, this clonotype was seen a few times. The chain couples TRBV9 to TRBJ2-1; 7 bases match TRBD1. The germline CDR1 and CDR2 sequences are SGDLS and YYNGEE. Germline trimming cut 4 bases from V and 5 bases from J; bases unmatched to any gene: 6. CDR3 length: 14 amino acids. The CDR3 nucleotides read TGTGCCAGCAGCCAGGGAACAGGGGACAATGAGCAGTTCTTC. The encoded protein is CASSQGTGDNEQFF.

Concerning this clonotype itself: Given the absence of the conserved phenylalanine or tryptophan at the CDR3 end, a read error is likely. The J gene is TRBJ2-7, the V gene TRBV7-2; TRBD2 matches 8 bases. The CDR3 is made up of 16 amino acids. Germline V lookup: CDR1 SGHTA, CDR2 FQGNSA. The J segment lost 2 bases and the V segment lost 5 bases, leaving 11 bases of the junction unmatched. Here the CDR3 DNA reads TGTGCCAGCAGCCCGAGGCCTAGCGGGTATACCTACGAGCAGTACCTC. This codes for CASSPRPSGYTYEQYL.

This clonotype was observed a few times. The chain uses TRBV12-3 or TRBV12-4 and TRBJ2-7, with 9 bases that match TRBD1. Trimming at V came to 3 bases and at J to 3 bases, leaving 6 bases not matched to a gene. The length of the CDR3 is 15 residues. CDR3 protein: CASSFWTGVIYEQYF. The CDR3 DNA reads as TGTGCCAGCAGTTTTTGGACAGGGGTTATCTACGAGCAGTACTTC.

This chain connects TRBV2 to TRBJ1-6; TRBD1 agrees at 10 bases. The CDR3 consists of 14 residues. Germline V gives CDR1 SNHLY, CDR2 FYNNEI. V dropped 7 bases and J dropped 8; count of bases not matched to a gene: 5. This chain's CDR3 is CASTKGQGYSPLHF. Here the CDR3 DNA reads TGTGCCAGCACCAAGGGACAGGGGTATTCACCCCTCCACTTT. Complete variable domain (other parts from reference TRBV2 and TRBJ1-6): EPEVTQTPSHQVTQMGQEVILRCVPISNHLYFYWYRQILGQKVEFLVSFYNNEISEKSEIFDDQFSVERPDGSNFTLKIRSTKLEDSAMYFCASTKGQGYSPLHFGNGTRLTVT.

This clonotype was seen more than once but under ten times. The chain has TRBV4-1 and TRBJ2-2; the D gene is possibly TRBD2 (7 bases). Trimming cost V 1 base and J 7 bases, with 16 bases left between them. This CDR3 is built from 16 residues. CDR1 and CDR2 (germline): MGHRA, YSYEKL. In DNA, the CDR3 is TGCGCCAGCAGCCAAGCTTGGGGGGGCGAGGTCGGGGAGCTGTTTTTT. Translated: CASSQAWGGEVGELFF.

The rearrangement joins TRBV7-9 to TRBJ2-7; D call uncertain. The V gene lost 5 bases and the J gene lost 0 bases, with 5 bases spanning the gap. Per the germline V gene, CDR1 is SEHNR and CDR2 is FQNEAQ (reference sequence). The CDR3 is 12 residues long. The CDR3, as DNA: TGTGCCAGCAGCGCTACCTCCTACGAGCAGTACTTC. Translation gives CASSATSYEQYF.

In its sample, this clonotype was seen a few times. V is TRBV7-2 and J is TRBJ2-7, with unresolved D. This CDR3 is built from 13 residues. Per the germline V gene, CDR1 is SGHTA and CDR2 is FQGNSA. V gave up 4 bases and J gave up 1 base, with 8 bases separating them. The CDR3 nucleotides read TGTGCCAGCAGCTACGACGGATCCTACGAGCAGTACTTC. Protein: CASSYDGSYEQYF.

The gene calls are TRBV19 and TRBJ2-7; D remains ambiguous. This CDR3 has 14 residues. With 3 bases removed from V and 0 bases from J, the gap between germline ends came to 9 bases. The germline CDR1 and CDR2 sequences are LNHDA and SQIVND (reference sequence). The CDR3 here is CASSMALSSYEQYF. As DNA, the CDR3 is TGTGCCAGTAGTATGGCGCTGAGCTCCTACGAGCAGTACTTC.

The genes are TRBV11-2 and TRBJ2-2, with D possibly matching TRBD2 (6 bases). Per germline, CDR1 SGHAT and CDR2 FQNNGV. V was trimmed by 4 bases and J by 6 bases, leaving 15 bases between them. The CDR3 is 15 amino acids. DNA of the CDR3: TGTGCCAGCAGCTCATCTGGGGGGATTGCCGGGGAGCTGTTTTTT. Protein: CASSSSGGIAGELFF.

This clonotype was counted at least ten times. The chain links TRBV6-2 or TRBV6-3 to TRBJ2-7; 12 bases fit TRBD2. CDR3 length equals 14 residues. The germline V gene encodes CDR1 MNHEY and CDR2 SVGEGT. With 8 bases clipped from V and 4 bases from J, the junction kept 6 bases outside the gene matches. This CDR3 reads CASSKTSGSYEQYF. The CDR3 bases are TGTGCCAGCTCGAAGACTAGCGGGAGTTACGAGCAGTACTTC.

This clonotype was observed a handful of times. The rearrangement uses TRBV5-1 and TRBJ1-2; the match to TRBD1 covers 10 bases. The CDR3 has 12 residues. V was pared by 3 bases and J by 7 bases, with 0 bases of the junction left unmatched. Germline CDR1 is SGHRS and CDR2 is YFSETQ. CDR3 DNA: TGCGCCAGCAGCTGGGACAGGGGTGGCTACACCTTC. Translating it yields CASSWDRGGYTF.